These 24 T cell receptor beta chains came from one sample sequenced in a study of beta chain features in type 1 diabetes. The isolated RNA, all of it, was reverse transcribed, so expressed TCRB transcripts were what got sequenced. Using immunoSEQ multiplex PCR, the repertoire was profiled, and TCRdb retains in-frame clones only, with some absent. The data hold 390,000 or so clones, with about 14% observed a single time. Input material: naive CD4+ T cells from blood. All receptors derive from a man aged 30 to 39 in good health.

In this sample, this clone turned up a few times. V usage is TRBV2 and J usage is TRBJ2-3, with a possible D match to TRBD2 (6 bases). V shed 5 bases and J shed 6 bases, with 18 bases lying between them. Germline CDR1 SNHLY, CDR2 FYNNEI. The CDR3 has 15 residues. CDR3 sequence reads: CASSWSSAKTDTQYF. The DNA of the CDR3 is TGTGCCAGCAGTTGGTCTAGCGCAAAGACGGATACGCAGTATTTT.

This clone showed up just a few times. V usage is TRBV5-1 and J usage is TRBJ2-4, with 7 bases that match TRBD1. CDR3 length: 15 amino acids. Per germline, CDR1 SGHRS and CDR2 YFSETQ. Trimming at V came to 3 bases and at J to 5 bases, leaving 8 bases not matched to a gene. CDR3 in amino acids: CASSSGDRDQNIQYF. As DNA, the CDR3 is TGCGCCAGCAGCTCGGGCGACAGGGACCAAAACATTCAGTACTTC.

This chain links TRBV25-1 with TRBJ2-2, with D uncertain. This CDR3 has 15 residues. Germline V gene sequence: CDR1 MGHDK, CDR2 SYGVNS. V lost 1 base and J 6 bases, leaving 12 bases between the germline ends. Here the CDR3 reads CASSESLTVPGELFF. In nucleotides, the CDR3 is TGTGCCAGCAGTGAATCCCTTACCGTTCCCGGGGAGCTGTTTTTT.

The sample holds a few counts of this clone. The chain is built from TRBV7-8 and TRBJ2-7, with D uncertain. Trimming removed 3 bases at V and 3 bases at J, with 12 bases between. Germline V gives CDR1 SGHVS, CDR2 FQNEAQ. This CDR3 spans 14 amino acids. CDR3 nucleotides: TGTGCCAGCAGCTTGGACCGACGAAGCTACGAGCAGTACTTC. This codes for CASSLDRRSYEQYF. Using reference TRBV7-8 and TRBJ2-7 for the parts outside the CDR3, the full variable domain is GAGVSQSPRYKVAKRGQDVALRCDPISGHVSLFWYQQALGQGPEFLTYFQNEAQLDKSGLPSDRFFAERPEGSVSTLKIQRTQQEDSAVYLCASSLDRRSYEQYFGPGTRLTVT.

V is TRBV6-5 and J is TRBJ1-1; D call uncertain. With 4 bases removed from V and 2 bases from J, the gap between germline ends came to 14 bases. The CDR3 covers 15 residues. Germline V CDR1 and CDR2: MNHEY, SVGAGI. CDR3 sequence reads: CASSLVLRENTEAFF. The CDR3 region has the DNA TGTGCCAGCAGTTTAGTGTTACGAGAAAACACTGAAGCTTTCTTT.

The V gene is TRBV28, the J gene TRBJ2-1, with 10 bases lining up with TRBD1. The CDR3 has 15 amino acids. Looked up from germline, CDR1 is MDHEN and CDR2 is SYDVKM. V dropped 9 bases and J dropped 3; count of bases not matched to a gene: 8. DNA for the CDR3: TGTGCCAGTCTTTCCGGGACAGGGGTCTACAATGAGCAGTTCTTC. This encodes CASLSGTGVYNEQFF.

A remark on this clone: This specimen includes other DNA sequences encoding the same CDR3. This chain's CDR3 is CASSLGDTQYF. CDR3 nucleotides: TGCGCCAGCAGCCTCGGGGATACGCAGTATTTT. The chain couples TRBV5-1 to TRBJ2-3, with D unclear. V dropped 4 bases and J dropped 6 bases, with 6 bases sitting between them. The length of the CDR3 is 11 residues. Per germline, CDR1 SGHRS and CDR2 YFSETQ.

This clone has only a few counts. The sample holds other DNA sequences that translate to the same CDR3. V gene TRBV4-3 combines with J gene TRBJ2-3; D uncertain. This CDR3 region has 14 residues. Germline CDR1 reads LGHNA; CDR2 reads YSLEER. V gave up 0 bases and J gave up 1 base, with 5 bases separating them. The CDR3 loop is CASSQDLGTDTQYF. The CDR3 DNA sequence: TGCGCCAGCAGCCAAGATCTTGGCACAGATACGCAGTATTTT.

The CDR3 spells CASSPVGVSAGYGYTF. CDR3 sequence (DNA): TGTGCCAGCTCACCAGTTGGTGTATCGGCGGGCTATGGCTACACCTTC. The chain is built from TRBV18 and TRBJ1-2; D gene ambiguous. Germline CDR1 reads KGHSH; CDR2 reads LQKENI. CDR3 length: 16 residues. The V and J ends lost 2 bases and 4 bases respectively, with 17 bases between them.

This chain joins TRBV4-2 and TRBJ2-5; 11 nucleotides line up with TRBD2. The CDR3 totals 16 residues. The germline V gene has CDR1 LGHNA and CDR2 YNFKEQ. Trimming cost V 1 base and J 2 bases; bases outside gene matches: 3. Here the CDR3 DNA reads TGTGCCAGCAGCCAAGTCGGGACTAGCGGACAAGAGACCCAGTACTTC. This gives the protein CASSQVGTSGQETQYF.

The chain combines TRBV30 with TRBJ1-2; possible D gene TRBD1, 5 bases. This CDR3 is 12 amino acids long. Looked up from germline, CDR1 is GTSNPN and CDR2 is SVGIG (reference sequence). Trimming cost V 7 bases and J 8 bases, with 17 bases left between them. Here the CDR3 reads CASTGTPGGYTF. The CDR3 DNA reads TGTGCCTCGACTGGGACCCCGGGCGGCTACACCTTC.

This clone was counted a few times. V gene TRBV11-2 combines with J gene TRBJ2-1; TRBD2 aligns across 8 bases. Trimming took 7 bases from V and 0 from J; bases not matched to a gene: 2. Germline assignment: CDR1 SGHAT and CDR2 FQNNGV. CDR3 length: 14 residues. Here the CDR3 DNA reads TGTGCCAGCAAAGCGGGAGCCTCCTACAATGAGCAGTTCTTC. Translating it yields CASKAGASYNEQFF. The full variable domain, rest sourced from reference TRBV11-2 and TRBJ2-1, is EAGVAQSPRYKIIEKRQSVAFWCNPISGHATLYWYQQILGQGPKLLIQFQNNGVVDDSQLPKDRFSAERLKGVDSTLKIQPAKLEDSAVYLCASKAGASYNEQFFGPGTRLTVL.

CDR3 nucleotide sequence: TGTGCCAGCTCACCCATTGTAATGACTAGCGGGAGCTCCTACAATGAGCAGTTCTTC. Translation: CASSPIVMTSGSSYNEQFF. The chain joins TRBV18 to TRBJ2-1, with 12 bases matching TRBD2. The CDR3 covers 19 residues. The V and J ends lost 3 bases and 0 bases, in that order; junction bases with no gene match: 9. Germline-derived CDR1 and CDR2 are KGHSH and LQKENI.

The CDR3 DNA follows: TGTGCCAGCAGCGAGGGGCCTAGCCCAGTGGCAGATACGCAGTATTTT. Amino acids: CASSEGPSPVADTQYF. The chain uses TRBV5-4 and TRBJ2-3; possibly TRBD1 or TRBD2 for D (5 bases each). The germline V and J ends were trimmed by 4 bases and 4 bases, with 19 bases remaining between them. Looked up from germline, CDR1 is SGHNT and CDR2 is YYREEE (reference sequence). The CDR3 consists of 16 residues.

This clone occurred a few times. The chain combines TRBV13 with TRBJ2-3; tentative D call: TRBD2 (6 bases). V lost 5 bases and J lost 3, with 12 bases in between. The CDR3 is made up of 14 amino acids. Germline V gene lookup returns CDR1 PRHDT and CDR2 FYEKMQ (reference sequence). The CDR3 reads CASSILAGTDTQYF. In DNA, the CDR3 is TGTGCCAGCAGCATACTAGCAGGTACAGATACGCAGTATTTT.

The rearrangement links TRBV6-5 to TRBJ2-1, with 9 bases lining up with TRBD1. The trim removed 0 bases at V and 4 bases at J, leaving 4 bases unmatched. This CDR3 region has 16 residues. Germline V gene lookup returns CDR1 MNHEY and CDR2 SVGAGI. The CDR3 loop is CASSYSRTGAYNEQFF. In DNA form, the CDR3 reads TGTGCCAGCAGTTACTCTCGGACAGGGGCGTACAATGAGCAGTTCTTC.

This clone has more than one count but fewer than ten. This rearrangement joins TRBV7-3 to TRBJ1-1; 8 bases agree with TRBD1. CDR3 length: 15 residues. The trim removed 2 bases at V and 5 bases at J, leaving 7 bases unmatched. Germline V gene data show CDR1 as SGHTA and CDR2 as FQGTGA. CDR3 nucleotides: TGTGCCAGCAGCTTACGTGGGACAGGTGGGACTGAAGCTTTCTTT. It specifies CASSLRGTGGTEAFF.

A few counts support this clone. The rearrangement links TRBV15 to TRBJ1-2; TRBD1 aligns across 9 bases. Trimming cost V 3 bases and J 7 bases; bases outside gene matches: 9. Germline CDR1 LNHNV, CDR2 YYDKDF (reference sequence). The CDR3 extends over 15 amino acids. The CDR3 is CATSSRTQGAGGYTF. CDR3 bases: TGTGCCACCAGCAGTCGGACACAGGGGGCGGGTGGCTACACCTTC.

There are a few counts of this clone. The V gene is TRBV25-1, the J gene TRBJ1-5; the D is unclear. The CDR3 runs 14 residues. From germline, CDR1 is MGHDK and CDR2 SYGVNS. The V end lost 4 bases, the J end lost 6 bases, and 13 bases lay between the germline ends. The CDR3 loop reads CASSAIGGFQPQHF. The CDR3 DNA reads TGTGCCAGCAGTGCGATAGGTGGGTTTCAGCCCCAGCATTTT.

The chain uses TRBV29-1 and TRBJ1-1; 10 bases agree with TRBD1. J was trimmed by 1 base and V by 7 bases; bases with no gene match: 6. Germline V gene data show CDR1 as SQVTM and CDR2 as ANQGSEA. The CDR3 runs to 14 residues. The CDR3 is CSARQGASNTEAFF. Written as DNA, the CDR3 is TGCAGCGCTCGACAGGGGGCCTCGAACACTGAAGCTTTCTTT.

This clone was counted a few times. The chain couples TRBV10-3 to TRBJ2-1, with a possible D match to TRBD1 (6 bases). Germline V gene sequence: CDR1 ENHRY, CDR2 SYGVKD. Trimming left V 2 bases short and J 8 bases short, with 25 bases between. CDR3 length: 18 amino acids. The CDR3 reads CAISERDRKGVRAHEQFF. CDR3 bases: TGTGCCATCAGTGAGCGAGACAGGAAAGGCGTACGGGCCCATGAGCAGTTCTTC.

This clone was seen a few times. The same CDR3 is also encoded by other DNA sequences in this sample. V is TRBV29-1 and J is TRBJ1-1; D ambiguous. The germline CDR1 and CDR2 sequences are SQVTM and ANQGSEA. V lost 4 bases, J lost 0 bases, and 9 bases lay in between. The CDR3 has 13 amino acids. CDR3 residues: CSVVRKMNTEAFF. The DNA for the CDR3 is TGCAGCGTTGTTAGAAAAATGAACACTGAAGCTTTCTTT.

This clone was picked up a small number of times. The V call is TRBV5-5, the J call TRBJ1-2; maybe TRBD1 (5 bases). V dropped 7 bases and J dropped 3 bases, with 25 bases sitting between them. Looked up from germline, CDR1 is SGHKS and CDR2 is YYEKEE (reference sequence). CDR3 size: 17 residues. As DNA, the CDR3 is TGTGCCAGCCATAGGAGGAAAACCGGGACGGAACACTATGGCTACACCTTC. Translated, it gives CASHRRKTGTEHYGYTF.

This clone was observed a few times. Distinct nucleotide sequences in the sample also encode this CDR3. The chain uses TRBV5-6 and TRBJ2-1; 8 bases map to TRBD1. The V and J ends lost 0 bases and 10 bases, in that order; junction bases with no gene match: 3. This CDR3 region has 13 residues. Germline lookup yields CDR1 SGHDT and CDR2 YYEEEE. Here the CDR3 reads CASSLGQGREQFF. The CDR3 DNA reads TGTGCCAGCAGCTTGGGACAGGGGCGGGAGCAGTTCTTC.